What follows are 32 T cell receptor beta chains derived from one specimen sequenced in a study of T cells in localized non-small cell lung cancer. The assay was immunoSEQ multiplex PCR, and TCRdb's table has in-frame clones only and misses some. The sample yields over a thousand clones, less than 30% seen once. The sample in question was normal lung tissue next to the tumor, obtained before any cancer treatment. The receptors stem from an older female donor with stage I lung adenocarcinoma.

V is TRBV28 and J is TRBJ1-2; a weak D match, TRBD1 (5 bases). The germline gives CDR1 MDHEN, CDR2 SYDVKM. The CDR3 runs 16 residues. Trimming took 4 bases from V and 0 from J, leaving 15 bases between them. CDR3 protein: CASSSHGTSSNYGYTF. The CDR3, as DNA: TGTGCCAGCAGTTCCCACGGGACTTCATCTAACTATGGCTACACCTTC.

V usage is TRBV18 and J usage is TRBJ1-2, with D perhaps TRBD1 (5 bases). The V gene's germline CDR1 is KGHSH and CDR2 LQKENI. Trimming left V 6 bases short and J 0 bases short, with 11 bases between. This CDR3 comprises 14 residues. The CDR3 reads CASSGDATNYGYTF. As DNA, the CDR3 is TGTGCCAGCTCGGGGGACGCCACTAACTATGGCTACACCTTC.

The V and J genes are TRBV28 and TRBJ1-2; D is ambiguous. The germline CDR1 and CDR2 sequences are MDHEN and SYDVKM. The CDR3 totals 14 residues. V lost 6 bases and J lost 4, with 15 bases in between. This CDR3 reads CASSPGGGFYGYTF. DNA of the CDR3: TGTGCCAGCAGCCCGGGCGGAGGCTTCTATGGCTACACCTTC.

The chain couples TRBV11-3 to TRBJ2-5; maybe TRBD2 (6 bases). Germline values: CDR1 SGHNT, CDR2 YENEEA. With 3 bases removed from V and 4 bases from J, the gap between germline ends came to 15 bases. The CDR3 has 15 amino acids. The DNA of the CDR3 is TGTGCCAGCAGCTTTGGCCGGAGGGTAGGAGAGACCCAGTACTTC. Amino acid sequence: CASSFGRRVGETQYF.

The chain couples TRBV28 to TRBJ2-7; 9 bases line up with TRBD2. The germline V gene encodes CDR1 MDHEN and CDR2 SYDVKM. V was clipped by 9 bases and J by 0 bases; unmatched bases: 9. The CDR3 spans 15 residues. The DNA for the CDR3 is TGTGCCAGTTTTGAGACTAGCGGAAGCTCCTACGAGCAGTACTTC. Residues: CASFETSGSSYEQYF.

The chain has TRBV30 and TRBJ1-1; weak D call: TRBD1 (6 bases). This CDR3 has 13 residues. Trimming cost V 4 bases and J 4 bases, with 13 bases left between them. The germline CDR1 and CDR2 sequences are GTSNPN and SVGIG (reference sequence). CDR3 sequence: CAWNQGPSTEAFF. The CDR3 bases are TGTGCCTGGAACCAGGGGCCGAGCACTGAAGCTTTCTTT.

This sequence joins TRBV11-3 and TRBJ2-2, with 10 nucleotides matching TRBD1. CDR3 length equals 16 residues. J was trimmed by 6 bases and V by 5 bases; bases with no gene match: 9. Germline assignment: CDR1 SGHNT and CDR2 YENEEA. CDR3 amino acids: CASSGRTGGRSGELFF. The CDR3 coding sequence is TGTGCCAGCAGCGGCCGGACAGGGGGAAGGTCCGGGGAGCTGTTTTTT.

This chain joins TRBV5-1 and TRBJ2-7, with 8 bases identical to TRBD2. CDR1 is SGHRS and CDR2 is YFSETQ in the germline V gene. The CDR3 totals 15 residues. V gave up 0 bases and J gave up 4 bases; unmatched junction bases: 6. The CDR3: CASSLGAGVGYEQYF. The CDR3 DNA is TGCGCCAGCAGCTTGGGAGCGGGAGTAGGTTACGAGCAGTACTTC.

V and J are TRBV11-3 and TRBJ2-7; TRBD1 is a possible D gene (5 bases). Germline loops: CDR1 SGHNT, CDR2 YENEEA. This CDR3 has 15 residues. The V gene lost 4 bases and the J gene lost 3 bases, with 16 bases spanning the gap. CDR3 region: CASSSTQGADYEQYF. The CDR3 DNA follows: TGTGCCAGCAGCTCCACACAAGGGGCGGACTACGAGCAGTACTTC.

This clone showed up just once. The V call is TRBV11-1, the J call TRBJ2-1, with TRBD1 matching over 7 bases. Trimming removed 3 bases from V and 4 bases from J; junction bases left unmatched: 12. CDR1 and CDR2 from the germline V gene are SGHAT and FQDESV (reference sequence). The CDR3 consists of 17 residues. CDR3 sequence reads: CASSLVFRTGVYNEQFF. For the CDR3, the DNA is TGTGCCAGCAGCTTGGTTTTCAGGACAGGAGTTTACAATGAGCAGTTCTTC.

The chain is built from TRBV30 and TRBJ2-2; D call uncertain. The CDR3 loop spans 14 amino acids. The V gene lost 4 bases and the J gene lost 5 bases, with 14 bases spanning the gap. CDR1 GTSNPN and CDR2 SVGIG come from the germline V gene (reference sequence). The CDR3 here is CAWTTGMGTGELFF. CDR3 in DNA: TGTGCCTGGACAACTGGGATGGGGACCGGGGAGCTGTTTTTT.

By sample share, this clone is medium-sized. The genes are TRBV7-1 and TRBJ1-1; no clear D gene. TRBV7-1 is annotated as an ORF whose role is uncertain. V was trimmed by 8 bases and J by 4 bases, leaving 14 bases between them. The CDR3 has 13 amino acids. The CDR3 reads CASSTRHLTEAFF. The CDR3 DNA reads TGTGCCAGCTCTACGAGACATCTCACTGAAGCTTTCTTT.

This clone came up a few times. The V and J genes are TRBV10-2 and TRBJ1-1; TRBD1 aligns across 9 bases. Germline CDR1 reads WSHSY; CDR2 reads SAAADI. There are 17 residues in the CDR3. Germline trimming cut 2 bases from V and 0 bases from J; bases unmatched to any gene: 7. CDR3 sequence (DNA): TGCGCCAGCAGTGAGAGAACAGGGGGCCCGATGAACACTGAAGCTTTCTTT. Translating gives CASSERTGGPMNTEAFF.

This clone has a handful of counts. The rearrangement uses TRBV19 and TRBJ1-1, with a weak D call TRBD1 (6 bases). V lost 3 bases and J 4 bases, leaving 15 bases between the germline ends. Germline CDR1 LNHDA, CDR2 SQIVND (reference sequence). The CDR3 contains 15 residues. In DNA form, the CDR3 reads TGTGCCAGTAGTATTACAGGGTCCGGGGGCACTGAAGCTTTCTTT. The encoded protein is CASSITGSGGTEAFF. Supplemented by reference TRBV19 and TRBJ1-1, the full variable domain reads DGGITQSPKYLFRKEGQNVTLSCEQNLNHDAMYWYRQDPGQGLRLIYYSQIVNDFQKGDIAEGYSVSREKKESFPLTVTSAQKNPTAFYLCASSITGSGGTEAFFGQGTRLTVV.

In this sample, this clone turned up a few times. The gene calls are TRBV7-5 and TRBJ1-2; the table's D gene call, TRBD1, was not cross checked with the DNA. TRBV7-5 is a pseudogene segment. The CDR3 is 14 amino acids. The CDR3 DNA sequence: TGTGCCAGCAGCTTGACTCGGGACAGGAGAGGCTACACCTTC. The encoded protein is CASSLTRDRRGYTF.

This clone is deemed medium-sized. CDR3 nucleotides: TGTGCAAGTCGCTTAGTTACAGGGGAGGGGTATGGCTACACCTTC. Residues: CASRLVTGEGYGYTF. The chain couples TRBV12-2 to TRBJ1-2. TRBV12-2 is given as a pseudogene. CDR3 length: 15 residues.

The rearrangement links TRBV5-1 to TRBJ2-3; TRBD1 matches 10 bases. Looked up from germline, CDR1 is SGHRS and CDR2 is YFSETQ. This CDR3 region has 17 residues. The V segment lost 0 bases and the J segment 3 bases; nucleotides outside the gene matches: 7. In DNA form, the CDR3 reads TGCGCCAGCAGCTTGGTCGTTCGGACAGGGGGTACAGATACGCAGTATTTT. It encodes CASSLVVRTGGTDTQYF. Based on the CDR3 plus reference TRBV5-1 and TRBJ2-3, the full variable domain is KAGVTQTPRYLIKTRGQQVTLSCSPISGHRSVSWYQQTPGQGLQFLFEYFSETQRNKGNFPGRFSGRQFSNSRSEMNVSTLELGDSALYLCASSLVVRTGGTDTQYFGPGTRLTVL.

CDR3 DNA: TGTGCCAGCAGTGATAGACAGGAGAGCTCCTACGAGCAGTACTTC. Its protein product is CASSDRQESSYEQYF. The chain is built from TRBV6-8 and TRBJ2-7, with D perhaps matching TRBD1 (6 bases). This CDR3 region has 15 residues. The germline CDR1 and CDR2 sequences are MNHGY and SAAAGT. The V and J ends lost 5 bases and 0 bases respectively, with 14 bases between them.

J is TRBJ2-1 and V is TRBV19; weak D call: TRBD2 (5 bases). CDR3 length: 14 amino acids. Trimming took off 1 base at V and 8 bases at J, with 12 bases between the two ends. CDR1 is LNHDA and CDR2 is SQIVND in the germline V gene (reference sequence). The CDR3 sequence is CASSIALLGDEQFF. CDR3 bases: TGTGCCAGTAGTATAGCACTGCTCGGGGATGAGCAGTTCTTC.

This clone came up a few times. The J gene is TRBJ2-2, the V gene TRBV28; TRBD1 might be the D (5 bases). This CDR3 has 14 residues. Germline V lookup: CDR1 MDHEN, CDR2 SYDVKM. V lost 2 bases and J lost 4, with 8 bases in between. CDR3 sequence reads: CASSLQGRTGELFF. The CDR3 nucleotides are TGTGCCAGCAGTTTACAGGGCCGCACCGGGGAGCTGTTTTTT. The whole variable domain, filled in from reference TRBV28 and TRBJ2-2, reads DVKVTQSSRYLVKRTGEKVFLECVQDMDHENMFWYRQDPGLGLRLIYFSYDVKMKEKGDIPEGYSVSREKKERFSLILESASTNQTSMYLCASSLQGRTGELFFGEGSRLTVL.

The chain couples TRBV30 to TRBJ1-5; D not certain. The germline V and J ends were trimmed by 2 bases and 5 bases, with 13 bases remaining between them. The CDR3 covers 14 residues. Germline V gene data show CDR1 as GTSNPN and CDR2 as SVGIG (reference sequence). The CDR3 loop is CAWSQAMGDQPQHF. The CDR3 region has the DNA TGTGCCTGGAGTCAAGCCATGGGTGATCAGCCCCAGCATTTT. Complete variable domain (other parts from reference TRBV30 and TRBJ1-5): SQTIHQWPATLVQPVGSPLSLECTVEGTSNPNLYWYRQAAGRGLQLLFYSVGIGQISSEVPQNLSASRPQDRQFILSSKKLLLSDSGFYLCAWSQAMGDQPQHFGDGTRLSIL.

This clone is judged medium-sized (0.01 to 0.1%). The V call is TRBV11-3, the J call TRBJ2-4, with D unclear. Trimming removed 5 bases from V and 0 bases from J, with 14 bases in between. CDR1 SGHNT and CDR2 YENEEA come from the germline V gene. The CDR3 totals 16 residues. The CDR3 here is CASSPIGGLAKNIQYF. CDR3 in DNA: TGTGCCAGCAGCCCCATTGGTGGGCTAGCCAAAAACATTCAGTACTTC.

This clone has only one observation. V gene TRBV5-1 combines with J gene TRBJ2-7, with D possibly TRBD2 on 6 matching bases. Trimming took 3 bases from V and 6 from J, leaving 16 bases between them. This CDR3 comprises 14 residues. Germline V lookup: CDR1 SGHRS, CDR2 YFSETQ. CDR3 nucleotides: TGCGCCAGCAGCTCGGGAGTGGAGGTAGGCGAGCAGTACTTC. Protein sequence: CASSSGVEVGEQYF.

The CDR3 here is CASTPGRTVSNQPQHF. CDR3 nucleotides: TGTGCCAGTACTCCAGGCAGAACCGTTAGCAATCAGCCCCAGCATTTT. The chain is built from TRBV19 and TRBJ1-5; D is unresolved. Germline lookup yields CDR1 LNHDA and CDR2 SQIVND (reference sequence). V was pared by 7 bases and J by 0 bases, with 16 bases between. This CDR3 has 16 residues.

In its sample, this clone was seen a few times. The CDR3 bases are TGTGCCAGCACAAAGCGGGAGTCCGAGCAGTACTTC. Protein product: CASTKRESEQYF. The gene calls are TRBV6-8 and TRBJ2-7; 8 nucleotides match TRBD2. CDR3 length: 12 amino acids. The J segment lost 6 bases and the V segment lost 7 bases, leaving 5 bases of the junction unmatched. The germline V gene encodes CDR1 MNHGY and CDR2 SAAAGT.

This clone was seen only a few times. The V and J genes are TRBV19 and TRBJ1-2, with D unclear. The CDR3 is made up of 12 amino acids. Trimming shortened V by 5 bases and J by 0 bases, and 4 bases separated the two germline ends. Germline V gene sequence: CDR1 LNHDA, CDR2 SQIVND (reference sequence). CDR3 loop: CASSESNYGYTF. The CDR3 DNA reads as TGTGCCAGTAGTGAGTCTAACTATGGCTACACCTTC. The full variable domain, in which reference TRBV19 and TRBJ1-2 provide the parts outside the CDR3, is DGGITQSPKYLFRKEGQNVTLSCEQNLNHDAMYWYRQDPGQGLRLIYYSQIVNDFQKGDIAEGYSVSREKKESFPLTVTSAQKNPTAFYLCASSESNYGYTFGSGTRLTVV.

This clone was found a few times. The CDR3 bases are TGTGCCAGCAGCCAAACCGGACAGGGGTTAGAGGAGCCCCAGCATTTT. This sequence encodes CASSQTGQGLEEPQHF. The chain employs TRBV14 and TRBJ1-5; 9 bases agree with TRBD1. The CDR3 has 16 amino acids. V was clipped by 2 bases and J by 8 bases; unmatched bases: 10. Germline V gene sequence: CDR1 SGHDN, CDR2 FVKESK.

The chain uses TRBV10-2 and TRBJ1-3; D gene ambiguous. Trimming removed 3 bases at V and 4 bases at J, with 10 bases between. CDR3 length: 14 residues. Germline-derived CDR1 and CDR2 are WSHSY and SAAADI. CDR3 nucleotides: TGCGCCAGCAGTGATCCGACGCTCGGAAACACCATATATTTT. Protein sequence: CASSDPTLGNTIYF.

This clone was counted a few times. The chain links TRBV29-1 to TRBJ1-1; D is perhaps TRBD1 (5 bases). The germline V and J ends were trimmed by 6 bases and 3 bases, with 14 bases remaining between them. This CDR3 spans 13 amino acids. Per germline, CDR1 SQVTM and CDR2 ANQGSEA. In nucleotides, the CDR3 is TGCAGCGTCCATGGGACCGACTACACTGAAGCTTTCTTT. Protein sequence: CSVHGTDYTEAFF.

The chain has TRBV15 and TRBJ2-1; D not resolved. Trimming removed 0 bases from V and 8 bases from J, with 17 bases in between. The CDR3 sequence is 16 residues long. Germline CDR1 is LNHNV and CDR2 is YYDKDF (reference sequence). The CDR3 nucleotides are TGTGCCACCAGCAGAGATATGGGGTCCTGGAGCTATGAGCAGTTCTTC. Translated, it gives CATSRDMGSWSYEQFF.

Here the CDR3 reads CASSQSGRGNTGELFF. In nucleotides, the CDR3 is TGTGCCAGCAGCCAAAGCGGGAGGGGGAACACCGGGGAGCTGTTTTTT. The chain couples TRBV14 to TRBJ2-2, with 10 bases that match TRBD2. Trimming cost V 2 bases and J 1 base; bases outside gene matches: 1. CDR1 is SGHDN and CDR2 is FVKESK in the germline V gene. The CDR3 length is 16 residues. The full variable domain, completed using reference TRBV14 and TRBJ2-2, is EAGVTQFPSHSVIEKGQTVTLRCDPISGHDNLYWYRRVMGKEIKFLLHFVKESKQDESGMPNNRFLAERTGGTYSTLKVQPAELEDSGVYFCASSQSGRGNTGELFFGEGSRLTVL.

In its sample, this clone ranks as medium-sized (0.01 to 0.1%). This chain links TRBV11-3 with TRBJ1-5, with TRBD1 identical over 9 bases. The V segment lost 3 bases and the J segment 6 bases; nucleotides outside the gene matches: 9. Germline V gene data show CDR1 as SGHNT and CDR2 as YENEEA. The CDR3 length is 16 residues. The CDR3 DNA reads TGTGCCAGCAGCTTCATGGGACAGGGCAGGCGTCAGCCCCAGCATTTT. Its protein is CASSFMGQGRRQPQHF.